Included here is one T cell receptor (beta chain) sequence, with context. TCR alpha and TCR beta cDNA libraries carrying sample barcodes and UMIs were produced by 5'RACE using constant-segment primers. One entry per CDR3 protein results from TCRdb running MiXCR on the 5' RACE reads. In the table there are around 430,000 distinct CDR3 sequences, about 15% of which are singletons. This sample was included in a study of T-cell memory formation after mild COVID-19. The germline V gene has CDR1 SGHDT and CDR2 YYEEEE. The V end was cut by 1 base, the J end by 4 bases, with 18 bases between. The CDR3 is 17 residues long.

This sequence joins TRBV5-6 and TRBJ2-1; D is possibly TRBD2 (6 bases). The receptor was isolated from a man aged 18 to 30 who had mild COVID-19 (a few samples of this study predate the infection). Cell type and time point are not known. The sequencing input was PBMCs or a T cell subset sorted from them (not recorded which). The CDR3 DNA reads TGTGCCAGCAGCTTGTCGATAGGTTTAGCGGCTTACAATGAGCAGTTCTTC. It yields the protein CASSLSIGLAAYNEQFF.